This T cell receptor (beta chain) emerged from a study of cytomegalovirus exposure and HLA in healthy donors. PCR involved 60 Vbeta and 13 Jbeta primers. Generated by immunoSEQ multiplex PCR, the TCRdb table keeps only in-frame clones and is missing some. The table records 120,000 to 150,000 clones, approximately 79% of them present only once. General study results and limits: Later analysis placed DRB1 highest and HLA-C lowest in TCR association rates, which differed by HLA locus.

As to this clone: The target antigen is unknown.

The origin of this receptor is a woman in her 30s in good health and CMV-seronegative. Sequenced sample: PBMCs.

Here the CDR3 reads CASSARGGNTEAFF. The DNA for the CDR3 is TGTGCCAGCAGTGCGCGGGGCGGGAACACTGAAGCTTTCTTT. This chain joins TRBV2 and TRBJ1-1; D is perhaps TRBD1 (5 bases). Germline CDR1 and CDR2: SNHLY and FYNNEI. This CDR3 contains 14 residues. The V end was cut by 4 bases, the J end by 1 base, with 10 bases between.